This TCR beta chain stems from a study of early T cells in non-severe SARS-CoV-2 infection. Overall study: Chains from this unsorted whole-blood bulk RNA could not be paired. Study results and limitations: Using VDJdb, the matching emphasized anti-spike CD8 responses while missing private and CD4 specificities.

The CDR3 runs 13 residues. Trimming stripped 5 bases from V and 8 bases from J, with 15 bases between. CDR1 and CDR2 from the germline V gene are SGHTA and FQGTGA. Unique molecular identifiers (one per individual cDNA molecule) were attached. TCRdb independently ran MiXCR on the 5' RACE reads; one entry per CDR3 protein. The table has about 27,000 distinct CDR3 sequences, 2.9% seen once; the top ten hold 0.72%. This clonotype was seen many times. Its antigen is not known. This TCR came from an adult who was a healthcare worker with PCR-confirmed SARS-CoV-2 infection or an uninfected control (not recorded which). The J gene is TRBJ1-2, the V gene TRBV7-3; D unclear. Specimen: whole blood. The CDR3 DNA is TGTGCCAGCAGCCCAGGACCCCCTAAAGGCTACACCTTC. Translation gives CASSPGPPKGYTF. The variable domain in full, completed from reference TRBV7-3 and TRBJ1-2, reads GAGVSQTPSNKVTEKGKYVELRCDPISGHTALYWYRQSLGQGPEFLIYFQGTGAADDSGLPNDRFFAVRPEGSVSTLKIQRTERGDSAVYLCASSPGPPKGYTFGSGTRLTVV.